This section outlines one T cell receptor (beta chain) sequence together with its context. This entry is derived from a study of radiotherapy plus CTLA-4 blockade in lung cancer. Data came from immunoSEQ multiplex PCR; TCRdb stores just in-frame clones and leaves some out. Seen here are tens of thousands of clones, approximately 85% observed once, and the top ten hold around 5.1%. Per germline, CDR1 MNHEY and CDR2 SMNVEV (reference sequence). With V trimmed by 5 bases and J by 4 bases, 8 bases remained unmatched. CDR3 size: 16 residues. The clonotype was recovered from a human donor with non-small cell lung cancer whose response to radiotherapy plus ipilimumab could not be evaluated. The sample consisted of peripheral blood, taken from a patient treated with radiotherapy plus ipilimumab. The rearrangement joins TRBV27 to TRBJ2-5; the match to TRBD2 covers 12 bases. CDR3 DNA: TGTGCCAGCAGTCCGTTTGCTAGCGGGAGGGGAGAGACCCAGTACTTC. Amino acid sequence: CASSPFASGRGETQYF.